The T cell receptor beta chain described here comes from a study of blood T cell repertoires in COVID-19 (dated by TCRdb to 2020 to 2022). Regarding the study in general: The collaborator samples originated in the United States, Italy and Spain and spanned the acute and convalescent phases of COVID-19. The material from the prospective study consisted of cDNA or gDNA derived from T cells, B-cell-depleted T cells, or PBMCs. Subjects who had been exposed to COVID-19, were actively infected with it, or had recovered from it provided the deeply sampled blood TCRbeta repertoires that made up the dataset. The repertoires were released in a freely available public database meant as a resource for research on the immune response to SARS-CoV-2. Samples came from the ongoing ImmuneRACE study (first 160 participants) plus 1,254 subjects from 6 global collaborators. Sample metadata almost always included a de-identified subject ID, COVID-19 status, age in years and sex. HLA class I and class II types, where available, came from metadata supplied by the sample provider rather than from assay-based typing. The paper as a whole reports these results and caveats: The amount of clinical and demographic metadata varied by source and participant and was provided uncurated.

The immunoSEQ Assay, a bias-controlled multiplex PCR, was used to amplify TCRbeta CDR3 regions from genomic DNA. The paper's processing steps were these. The number of nucleated cells in each sample was estimated from the amplification of reference gene primers within the assay. Sequence reads were collapsed and filtered to measure the absolute abundance of every unique TCRbeta CDR3 rearrangement. For each sample, productive Simpson clonality was calculated as the square root of Simpson's diversity index across productive rearrangements. This immuneACCESS table, as held by TCRdb, lists in-frame sequences with V and J called but not all clones. Of the missing ones, under half trace to an unresolved V gene in checked studies; the others have no known cause. V and J calls and clone size are copied from that table; D and trimming were computed from the DNA. Here the sample has 130,000 to 150,000 clones; about 88% occur a single time. Approximately 2.4% of the sample lies in the top ten.

From its cysteine to its phenylalanine, the CDR3 spans 17 amino acids. The read is trimmed to its CDR3 DNA, 51 bases read in frame from base 1. Reading the germline V gene gives CDR1 ENHRY and CDR2 SYGVKD. V gives up 2 bases and J gives up 0 bases, and the segment between their germline ends measures 11 bases. The table lists this clone with a count of one. Its antigen remains unidentified. Base qualities are not at hand, and no much larger clone is one base apart. Each collaborating institution followed its own protocols to collect whole blood in K2EDTA tubes. For TCRbeta analysis, collaborators shipped samples as frozen whole blood, isolated PBMCs, or DNA extracted from either of those sample types.

Recombination linked TRBV10-3 to TRBJ1-6; TRBD1 is perhaps the D gene, given 6 matching bases. Sequenced sample: peripheral blood. This receptor was identified in a human donor in a cohort sampled during active COVID-19. Read as DNA, the sequence is TGTGCCATCAGTGAGAGGACAGCTTACTCCTATAATTCACCCCTCCACTTT. This gives the protein CAISERTAYSYNSPLHF.